The text below deals with one T cell receptor beta chain. The target antigen is unknown. The CDR3 has 18 amino acids. The entry originates in a study of T cells expressing NK-cell markers. Study-wide background: Sorted CD3+CD56+NKG2C+, CD3+CD56+NKG2C- and CD3+CD56-NKG2C+ T cells supplied TCR beta repertoires. HCMV serostatus: most of the eight sequenced donors positive, one negative.

Findings and limits, study-wide: Uncertainty persisted over the HCMV specificity of expanded NKG2C+ T cell clones.

5'RACE template switching with UMIs produced the TCR beta cDNA. TCRdb reprocessed the 5' RACE reads and keeps a single row for each CDR3 protein, giving no DNA. The sample's table shows roughly 180,000 distinct CDR3 sequences. J is TRBJ1-5 and V is TRBV21-1; TCRdb's D call, TRBD1, is unchecked because there is no DNA. TRBV21-1 is a listed pseudogene. The specimen was blood T cells: a sorted CD56 or NKG2C T cell subset, CD4+ or CD8+ T cells, or bulk PBMC T cells (not recorded which). This receptor was obtained from a woman aged 18 to 75 in good health. CDR3 protein: CASSKTGGFAYINQPQHF.